Below, 5 T cell receptor beta chains from the same sample are listed, as sequenced in a study of T-cell memory formation after mild COVID-19 (dated by TCRdb to 2020 to 2023). Libraries came from 5' RACE. Sequenced using an Illumina NovaSeq 6000. TCRdb reprocessing: public reads trimmed at Q25 with fastp, clones called with MiXCR, in-frame beta chains kept. Records with the same CDR3 protein are collapsed into one entry carrying the most frequent genes and DNA. This sample holds roughly 600,000 distinct CDR3 sequences; under 20% were observed only once. The top ten clonotypes cover 12% of the sample. Source material: PBMCs or a T cell subset sorted from them (not recorded which). The receptor set was obtained from an adult woman who had mild COVID-19 (a few samples of this study predate the infection). The sample titles of this study are shuffled in the database, so cell type and time point are left out; the donor was told from shared clones.

This chain uses TRBV4-3 with TRBJ2-6, with 9 bases identical to TRBD2. This CDR3 is 16 amino acids long. The trim removed 4 bases at V and 4 bases at J, leaving 5 bases unmatched. The germline gives CDR1 LGHNA, CDR2 YSLEER. The CDR3 DNA is TGCGCCAGCAGCCGCCAGCGGGGGGCGGGGGCCAACGTCCTGACTTTC. Translated, it gives CASSRQRGAGANVLTF.

In nucleotides, the CDR3 is TGTGCCAGCAGCCCGATGGCCCTTTACACTGAAGCTTTCTTT. Translated: CASSPMALYTEAFF. The chain links TRBV11-1 to TRBJ1-1; D is unclear. Trimming pared 5 bases from V and 3 bases from J, leaving 13 bases between. The CDR3 runs 14 residues. Germline V lookup: CDR1 SGHAT, CDR2 FQDESV (reference sequence). The full variable domain, in which reference TRBV11-1 and TRBJ1-1 provide the parts outside the CDR3, is EAEVAQSPRYKITEKSQAVAFWCDPISGHATLYWYRQILGQGPELLVQFQDESVVDDSQLPKDRFSAERLKGVDSTLKIQPAELGDSAMYLCASSPMALYTEAFFGQGTRLTVV.

This clonotype has a handful of counts. V is TRBV20-1 and J is TRBJ2-1; 7 positions agree with TRBD2. Germline V gene sequence: CDR1 DFQATT, CDR2 SNEGSKA (reference sequence). Losses at the gene ends were 5 bases for V and 5 bases for J; bases not matched to a gene: 9. The CDR3 has 14 residues. The CDR3 DNA reads as TGCAGTGCTCCCCTACCGGGGGGAAACAATGAGCAGTTCTTC. Amino acids: CSAPLPGGNNEQFF.

The gene calls are TRBV5-1 and TRBJ2-7; 7 nucleotides line up with TRBD1. Per germline, CDR1 SGHRS and CDR2 YFSETQ. The CDR3 is made up of 14 amino acids. The J segment lost 2 bases and the V segment lost 4 bases, leaving 6 bases of the junction unmatched. The CDR3 bases are TGCGCCAGCAGCAACCGGGACAGCGCCTACGAGCAGTACTTC. Translation gives CASSNRDSAYEQYF.

This sequence joins TRBV19 and TRBJ2-3, with 11 bases aligning to TRBD2. J gave up 5 bases and V 5 bases, and 6 bases lay outside the gene matches. CDR3 length equals 15 residues. Germline assignment: CDR1 LNHDA and CDR2 SQIVND (reference sequence). CDR3 sequence reads: CASSPSGGPQDTQYF. The CDR3 DNA follows: TGTGCCAGTAGTCCTAGCGGGGGGCCCCAAGATACGCAGTATTTT.